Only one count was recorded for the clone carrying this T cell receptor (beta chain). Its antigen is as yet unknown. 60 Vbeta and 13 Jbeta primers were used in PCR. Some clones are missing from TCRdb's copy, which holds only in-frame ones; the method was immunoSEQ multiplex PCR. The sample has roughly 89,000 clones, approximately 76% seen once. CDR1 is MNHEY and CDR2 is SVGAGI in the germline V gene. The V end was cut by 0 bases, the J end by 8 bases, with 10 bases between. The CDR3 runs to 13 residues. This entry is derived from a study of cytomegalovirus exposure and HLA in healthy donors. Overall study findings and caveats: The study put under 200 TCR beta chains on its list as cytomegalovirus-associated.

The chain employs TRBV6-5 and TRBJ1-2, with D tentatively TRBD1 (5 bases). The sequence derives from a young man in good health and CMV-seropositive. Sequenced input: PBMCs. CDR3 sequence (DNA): TGTGCCAGCAGTTACTCCCCAGGGATGGGCTACACCTTC. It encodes CASSYSPGMGYTF.